Below are 8 T cell receptor beta chains sequenced from a single sample in a study of blood T cells in healthy people across ages. A second about 7 to 12 cycle PCR used barcoded and J-beta primers. Each CDR3 protein is one row after TCRdb ran MiXCR on the 5' RACE reads. The data show about 500,000 distinct CDR3 sequences, more than 20% seen once. This sample also appeared in a second study, on T cells of mothers and their children.

Material: blood. Receptor source: a boy aged 10-17 years in good health.

This clonotype showed up just a few times. The gene calls are TRBV14 and TRBJ2-1; D might be TRBD2 (5 bases). Trimming took 3 bases from V and 14 from J, leaving 14 bases between them. This CDR3 comprises 12 residues. The V gene's germline CDR1 is SGHDN and CDR2 FVKESK. CDR3 sequence reads: CASSQDGVGKFF. The CDR3 nucleotides are TGTGCCAGCAGCCAGGACGGGGTGGGCAAGTTCTTC. Looking up the rest from reference TRBV14 and TRBJ2-1 gives the full variable domain: EAGVTQFPSHSVIEKGQTVTLRCDPISGHDNLYWYRRVMGKEIKFLLHFVKESKQDESGMPNNRFLAERTGGTYSTLKVQPAELEDSGVYFCASSQDGVGKFFGPGTRLTVL.

The chain recombines TRBV9 with TRBJ2-2; D tentatively reads TRBD1 or TRBD2 (5 bases each). The CDR3 has 16 residues. Between the trimmed V and J ends, which lost 5 bases and 4 bases, there was a span of 18 bases. CDR1 and CDR2 (germline): SGDLS, YYNGEE. This CDR3 is CASSKSVGESTGELFF. The CDR3 bases are TGTGCCAGCAGTAAAAGCGTGGGGGAGAGCACCGGGGAGCTGTTTTTT.

The V gene is TRBV2, the J gene TRBJ2-1; TRBD2 aligns across 8 bases. The CDR3 contains 15 residues. CDR1 and CDR2 from the germline V gene are SNHLY and FYNNEI. V lost 4 bases, J lost 3 bases, and 5 bases stayed unmatched. The CDR3 loop is CASSGPGGSYNEQFF. CDR3 DNA sequence: TGTGCCAGCAGTGGACCGGGGGGGAGCTACAATGAGCAGTTCTTC.

This rearrangement joins TRBV20-1 to TRBJ2-5; 8 nucleotides align to TRBD2. V was clipped by 3 bases and J by 5 bases; unmatched bases: 20. The germline V gene has CDR1 DFQATT and CDR2 SNEGSKA (reference sequence). The CDR3 extends over 18 amino acids. The CDR3 loop is CSARVLVAGSVRGETQYF. The CDR3 bases are TGCAGTGCTAGGGTCCTCGTAGCGGGATCAGTGCGCGGGGAGACCCAGTACTTC.

This clonotype has only a few counts. V is TRBV20-1 and J is TRBJ2-1, with D possibly called TRBD1 or TRBD2 (5 bases each). Germline CDR1 DFQATT, CDR2 SNEGSKA (reference sequence). V was shortened by 5 bases and J by 0 bases, with 11 bases between the two germline ends. The CDR3 length is 14 residues. This CDR3 is CSALWGTSYNEQFF. The CDR3 nucleotides read TGCAGTGCTCTTTGGGGGACCTCCTACAATGAGCAGTTCTTC.

The chain has TRBV2 and TRBJ1-3, with D maybe TRBD1 (6 bases). Deletions cut 6 bases from V and 0 bases from J, with 12 bases between. CDR3 length: 15 residues. CDR1 is SNHLY and CDR2 is FYNNEI in the germline V gene. CDR3 in amino acids: CASRGQTSSGNTIYF. CDR3 bases: TGTGCCAGCAGAGGACAGACGAGCTCTGGAAACACCATATATTTT.

V usage is TRBV12-3 or TRBV12-4 and J usage is TRBJ2-5; possible D gene TRBD2, 5 bases. The J call may be faulty, since TRBJ2-7 better matches the DNA end. This CDR3 is built from 15 residues. CDR3 amino acids: CASSLSEVPTYEQYF. DNA for the CDR3: TGTGCCAGCAGTTTGTCGGAGGTGCCAACCTACGAGCAGTACTTC.

The rearrangement links TRBV20-1 to TRBJ2-7; TRBD2 aligns across 9 bases. J lost 5 bases, V lost 1 base, and 9 bases had no gene match. Looked up from germline, CDR1 is DFQATT and CDR2 is SNEGSKA (reference sequence). The length of the CDR3 is 15 residues. The CDR3 DNA is TGCAGTGCTAGAGGGGGGACTAGCCGAAGCGACGAGCAGTACTTC. Residues: CSARGGTSRSDEQYF.